These T cell receptor beta chains were read from a single sample in a study of shared clonotypes between healthy human individuals. The method was immunoSEQ multiplex PCR; TCRdb's version includes in-frame clones alone and lacks a portion of them. The data hold around 2.5 million clones, with over 85% observed a single time. Sequencing was done on a sample of naive CD4+ T cells from PBMCs. The receptors come from a man aged 18 to 35 in good health. Some clones in this sample may be carry-over from other donors' samples. Both conserved end residues are trimmed from each CDR3. Fields, in order: CDR3 protein, V gene.

CDR3aa: ASHLIAYGYT
v_gene: TRBV2

CDR3aa: ASSGRAGGPTGEQF
v_gene: TRBV6-1

CDR3aa: ASRKNIIAF
v_gene: TRBV28

CDR3aa: ASSAGHANTEAF
v_gene: TRBV7-3

CDR3aa: ASRRDRGTDTQY
v_gene: TRBV5-4

CDR3aa: ASSQDELLGDGYT
v_gene: TRBV4-1

CDR3aa: SVVLPGYGYT
v_gene: TRBV29-1

CDR3aa: SVEGLGTGAYEQY
v_gene: TRBV29-1

CDR3aa: ASSIGTSADTQY
v_gene: TRBV7-9

CDR3aa: ASSDGLTGELF
v_gene: TRBV6-4

CDR3aa: ASRWDRQNEQY
v_gene: TRBV2

CDR3aa: ASYGGLGLAGVPTGEQY
v_gene: TRBV2

CDR3aa: ATRTGGYQPQH
v_gene: TRBV28

CDR3aa: ASSLGRGSADTQY
v_gene: TRBV18

CDR3aa: ASSLRPGRSGNTIY
v_gene: TRBV7-8

CDR3aa: ASSFLASGNSGNEQF
v_gene: TRBV27

CDR3aa: ASSRGDRGTTAEAF
v_gene: TRBV28

CDR3aa: ASSPRLAGAPYNEQF
v_gene: TRBV5-5

CDR3aa: ASSSGTSRTGELF
v_gene: TRBV5-4

CDR3aa: ATGEGLPNEKLF
v_gene: TRBV15

CDR3aa: AWSGTQGETQY
v_gene: TRBV30

CDR3aa: ASSTGRTDTQY
v_gene: TRBV19

CDR3aa: ASSLGDRAGDTQY
v_gene: TRBV7-9

CDR3aa: ATSRNRGGETQY
v_gene: TRBV15

CDR3aa: ASSPDGATNEKLF
v_gene: TRBV18

CDR3aa: ASSLNRGRDTQY
v_gene: TRBV11-2

CDR3aa: ASSLDEANREQF
v_gene: TRBV27

CDR3aa: ASSLTSENTGELF
v_gene: TRBV7-3

CDR3aa: ASSANRSMPYNEQF
v_gene: TRBV7-3

CDR3aa: ASSLGGVATNEKLF
v_gene: TRBV5-1

CDR3aa: ASSLPSGGRTEAF
v_gene: TRBV28

CDR3aa: ASSPGTSGSTEQF
v_gene: TRBV5-4

CDR3aa: ASGLAGTELNTEAF
v_gene: TRBV12-5

CDR3aa: ASSMRTGTYEQY
v_gene: TRBV19

CDR3aa: ASSLENRGAGDTQY
v_gene: TRBV5-4

CDR3aa: ASSLQEWRMNTEAF
v_gene: TRBV7-9